The 9 T cell receptor beta chains in this list originate from one sample, sequenced in a study of T cells in Graves' hyperthyroidism and ophthalmopathy. RNA transcripts gave rise to amplified TCR beta CDR3 regions. The TCR CDR3 first-round RT-PCR relied on the HTBI primer set. MiXCR, run by TCRdb on the multiplex PCR reads, gives a single entry per CDR3 protein. The data contain roughly 56,000 distinct CDR3 sequences, around half of them singletons. Specimen: blood. The origin of the receptors is a woman aged 25-40 years with Graves' ophthalmopathy.

The chain is built from TRBV29-1 and TRBJ1-5, with unresolved D. Germline V CDR1 and CDR2: SQVTM, ANQGSEA. With 4 bases removed from V and 0 bases from J, the gap between germline ends came to 7 bases. CDR3 length: 13 amino acids. CDR3 in amino acids: CSVVWDSNQPQHF. The CDR3 DNA reads as TGCAGCGTTGTGTGGGATAGCAATCAGCCCCAGCATTTT.

This clonotype has ten or more counts. V and J are TRBV2 and TRBJ2-7; the D gene is possibly TRBD1 (6 bases). The CDR3 has 12 residues. Looked up from germline, CDR1 is SNHLY and CDR2 is FYNNEI. Trimming shortened V by 6 bases and J by 6 bases, and 12 bases separated the two germline ends. The CDR3 region has the DNA TGTGCCAGCAGCGAAACAGGGTCCGAGCAGTACTTC. It encodes CASSETGSEQYF.

In this sample, this clonotype turned up many times. This sequence joins TRBV6-1 and TRBJ1-1, with 8 bases fitting TRBD1. The CDR3 covers 16 residues. CDR1 is MNHNS and CDR2 is SASEGT in the germline V gene. Trimming took 5 bases from V and 5 from J; bases not matched to a gene: 13. The CDR3 DNA follows: TGTGCCAGCAGTCTGGAGGCAGGGGGCAGATTTACTGAAGCTTTCTTT. It is translated as CASSLEAGGRFTEAFF.

The J gene is TRBJ1-2, the V gene TRBV29-1; unclear D gene. Germline lookup yields CDR1 SQVTM and CDR2 ANQGSEA. The V gene lost 4 bases and the J gene lost 1 base, with 7 bases spanning the gap. This CDR3 is 12 amino acids long. The CDR3 DNA follows: TGCAGCGTTGTAGTCCATAACTATGGCTACACCTTC. This codes for CSVVVHNYGYTF.

The chain joins TRBV2 to TRBJ2-3; D assignment may be TRBD1 or TRBD2 (6 bases each). Germline V gene data show CDR1 as SNHLY and CDR2 as FYNNEI. The CDR3 spans 15 residues. V was pared by 7 bases and J by 11 bases, with 25 bases between. The CDR3 here is CASTYVQLGRGEQYF. The CDR3 coding sequence is TGTGCCAGCACCTACGTTCAATTGGGAAGGGGGGAGCAGTATTTT. The whole variable domain, filled in from reference TRBV2 and TRBJ2-3, reads EPEVTQTPSHQVTQMGQEVILRCVPISNHLYFYWYRQILGQKVEFLVSFYNNEISEKSEIFDDQFSVERPDGSNFTLKIRSTKLEDSAMYFCASTYVQLGRGEQYFGPGTRLTVL.

The sample holds a few counts of this clonotype. This chain joins TRBV3-1 and TRBJ1-1; the D is unclear. The CDR3 extends over 13 amino acids. With 4 bases removed from V and 1 base from J, the gap between germline ends came to 7 bases. Germline loops: CDR1 LGHDT, CDR2 YNNKEL (reference sequence). The CDR3: CASSPIGNTEAFF. CDR3 sequence (DNA): TGTGCCAGCAGCCCTATTGGGAACACTGAAGCTTTCTTT.

This clonotype was counted ten times or more. The genes are TRBV6-4 and TRBJ1-2, with D unresolved. Trimming removed 3 bases at V and 3 bases at J, with 17 bases between. The CDR3 has 16 residues. Germline CDR1 is MRHNA and CDR2 is SNTAGT. Here the CDR3 DNA reads TGTGCCAGCAGTGATAATGGCTTCGGCGGGTACTATGGCTACACCTTC. It translates to CASSDNGFGGYYGYTF.

As regards this clonotype: A much larger clone differs by one base, so this may be a read error. The V gene is TRBV19, the J gene TRBJ2-3, with 11 bases identical to TRBD2. Unmatched junction bases numbered 17, after V lost 9 bases and J lost 6 bases. CDR1 and CDR2 (germline): LNHDA, SQIVND (reference sequence). The CDR3 totals 17 residues. CDR3 bases: TGTGCCAGCAGTTTACAAGGACTAGCGGGCTCCCGGGATACGCAGTATTTT. This codes for CASSLQGLAGSRDTQYF.

This chain uses TRBV20-1 with TRBJ2-4; tentatively, D is TRBD1 (6 bases). V lost 0 bases to trimming and J lost 0 bases, with 6 bases between them. This CDR3 comprises 14 residues. Germline V gene data show CDR1 as DFQATT and CDR2 as SNEGSKA (reference sequence). For the CDR3, the DNA is TGCAGTGCTAGAGAAGGGGGAGCCAAAAACATTCAGTACTTC. Its protein is CSAREGGAKNIQYF.